This T cell receptor (beta chain) stems from a study of blood T cell repertoires in COVID-19. About the study: Italy, Spain and the United States were the sources of the convalescent and acute COVID-19 samples. The cDNA or gDNA used as material had been derived from T cells, B-cell-depleted T cells, or PBMCs.

Followed longitudinally, the Seattle patients had been enrolled during active infection. Unmatched junction bases numbered 9, after V lost 3 bases and J lost 7 bases. CDR1 MDHEN and CDR2 SYDVKM come from the germline V gene. The CDR3 sequence is 14 residues long. In the original analysis: Cell counts per sample came from amplifying reference gene primers. Assay used: immunoSEQ multiplex PCR; TCRdb lists only in-frame clones, some missing. From that table come the V and J calls and clone size; the DNA was used to work out D and trimming. The sample holds roughly 200,000 clones, approximately 88% seen once.

Sequenced: peripheral blood. This receptor was obtained from a middle-aged woman with COVID-19, enrolled during active disease. V and J are TRBV28 and TRBJ2-7; 7 nucleotides align to TRBD1. In DNA form, the CDR3 reads TGTGCCAGCAGTTTTGGGGACAGTACTTGGGAGCAGTACTTC. Its protein product is CASSFGDSTWEQYF.